This is a list of T cell receptor beta chains from one sample in a study of blood T cell repertoires in COVID-19. Measured with immunoSEQ multiplex PCR; TCRdb has only the in-frame clones, and not every one. The top ten hold about 8.1% of the sample, which has 250,000 or so clones, about four fifths seen once. Specimen: peripheral blood. These receptors originate from a man at least 80 years old with acute or convalescent COVID-19. The CDR3 runs from the conserved cysteine through the conserved F or W. The D gene is left open where the match is weak. The size field is filled for only some rows; it gives once, few, many or a size class.

v_gene,abundance,j_gene,d_gene,CDR3nt,CDR3aa
TRBV27,-,TRBJ2-7,TRBD1,TGTGCCAGCAGTCGGGGGACAGGGGGCAGGTACGAGCAGTACTTC,CASSRGTGGRYEQYF
TRBV7-9,few,TRBJ1-6,TRBD1,TGTGCCAGCAGCTACAGGGGCGTTAATTCACCCCTCCACTTT,CASSYRGVNSPLHF
TRBV19,-,TRBJ1-4,TRBD1,TGTGCCAGTAGTCCTACCGGGACAGGGGGTGATGAAAAACTGTTTTTT,CASSPTGTGGDEKLFF
TRBV9,-,TRBJ1-2,-,TGTGCCAGCAGCGAGGGACATTTAGCTAACTATGGCTACACCTTC,CASSEGHLANYGYTF
TRBV5-1,few,TRBJ2-3,TRBD2,TGCGCCAGCAGCTTCTATGGCGGGACTAGCGGGAGGTCTAGCACAGATACGCAGTATTTT,CASSFYGGTSGRSSTDTQYF
TRBV5-1,-,TRBJ2-3,-,TGCGCCAGCAGCTTGGACAGGGCCTCAGATACGCAGTATTTT,CASSLDRASDTQYF
TRBV10-3,-,TRBJ1-2,TRBD1,TGTGCCATCAGTGAGGCTGGCGGGACAGCCGACGGTAACTATGGCTACACCTTC,CAISEAGGTADGNYGYTF
TRBV7-9,-,TRBJ1-6,TRBD1,TGTGCCAGCAGCTCCACGGGACAGTATAATTCACCCCTCCACTTT,CASSSTGQYNSPLHF
TRBV24-1,-,TRBJ1-5,TRBD1,TGTGCCACCAGTGAATCAGGGGGGAATCAGCCCCAGCATTTT,CATSESGGNQPQHF
TRBV30,few,TRBJ1-2,TRBD1,TGTGCCTCCACAATCAGGGGGGTTGCTGGTGGCTACACCTTC,CASTIRGVAGGYTF
TRBV6-6,few,TRBJ1-1,TRBD1,TGTGCCAGCAGTTACTCCGGACAGGGGAGCACTGAAGCTTTCTTT,CASSYSGQGSTEAFF
TRBV5-1,many,TRBJ2-5,-,TGCGCCAGCAGCTTGGGATTCAGGTTACGGTACCAAGAGACCCAGTACTTC,CASSLGFRLRYQETQYF
TRBV18,-,TRBJ1-5,-,TGTGCCAGCTCACCGTCGTCGGGTGGCAATCAGCCCCAGCATTTT,CASSPSSGGNQPQHF
TRBV6-5,-,TRBJ2-3,-,TGTGCCAGCAGTTACCGGGGAAGCGCAGATACGCAGTATTTT,CASSYRGSADTQYF
TRBV12-3/TRBV12-4,-,TRBJ1-2,-,TGTGCCAGCAGACTACAAGGAAACTATGGCTACACCTTC,CASRLQGNYGYTF
TRBV3-1/TRBV3-2,-,TRBJ1-6,-,TGTGCCAGCAGCCAACGACAGATTAATTCACCCCTCCACTTT,CASSQRQINSPLHF
TRBV18,-,TRBJ1-6,-,TGTGCCAGCTCACCACCGAGGAATTCACCCCTCCACTTT,CASSPPRNSPLHF
TRBV7-2,-,TRBJ2-3,-,TGTGCCAGCAGCTTGGGGGGTACGCAGTATTTT,CASSLGGTQYF
TRBV6-1,-,TRBJ2-7,TRBD2,TGTGCCAGCAGTGACATAGGACTAGCGGGGACAGAGCAGTACTTC,CASSDIGLAGTEQYF
TRBV18,-,TRBJ1-6,-,TGTGCCAGCTCACCGACAGGTGGAAATTCACCCCTCCACTTT,CASSPTGGNSPLHF
TRBV9,-,TRBJ1-2,-,TGTGCCAGCAGCGTAGTATCCCGTAGTAACTATGGCTACACCTTC,CASSVVSRSNYGYTF
TRBV19,-,TRBJ2-1,-,TGTGCCAGTAGTATAGAGGCCGGGGGTGCGACGAGCTCCTACAATGAGCAGTTCTTC,CASSIEAGGATSSYNEQFF
TRBV18,-,TRBJ1-3,-,TGTGCCAGCTCACCACCGAGAAGCGGGAACACCATATATTTT,CASSPPRSGNTIYF
TRBV3-1/TRBV3-2,-,TRBJ2-4,-,TGTGCCAGCAGCCGCCGAGGGAAACTAAGAAACATTCAGTACTTC,CASSRRGKLRNIQYF
TRBV29-1,-,TRBJ2-1,-,TGCAGCGTTCGTCCAGTCCGTGATGAGCAGTTCTTC,CSVRPVRDEQFF
TRBV9,-,TRBJ1-4,-,TGTGCCAGCAGCCCAGGGGACCCCAGGCCTAATGAAAAACTGTTTTTT,CASSPGDPRPNEKLFF
TRBV5-1,-,TRBJ2-5,TRBD2,TGCGCCAGCAGCTTGGGGCTAGCGGTGGGAGAGACCCAGTACTTC,CASSLGLAVGETQYF
TRBV5-1,-,TRBJ2-3,TRBD1,TGCGCCTCCGCGGGACAGGTGAGAGATACGCAGTATTTT,CASAGQVRDTQYF
TRBV5-1,-,TRBJ2-7,-,TGCGCCAGCAGCTTGGCCGACAGCTCCTACGAGCAGTACTTC,CASSLADSSYEQYF
TRBV6-6,-,TRBJ1-4,TRBD1,TGTGCCAGCAGTTGGACAGGTGGAGATGAAAAACTGTTTTTT,CASSWTGGDEKLFF